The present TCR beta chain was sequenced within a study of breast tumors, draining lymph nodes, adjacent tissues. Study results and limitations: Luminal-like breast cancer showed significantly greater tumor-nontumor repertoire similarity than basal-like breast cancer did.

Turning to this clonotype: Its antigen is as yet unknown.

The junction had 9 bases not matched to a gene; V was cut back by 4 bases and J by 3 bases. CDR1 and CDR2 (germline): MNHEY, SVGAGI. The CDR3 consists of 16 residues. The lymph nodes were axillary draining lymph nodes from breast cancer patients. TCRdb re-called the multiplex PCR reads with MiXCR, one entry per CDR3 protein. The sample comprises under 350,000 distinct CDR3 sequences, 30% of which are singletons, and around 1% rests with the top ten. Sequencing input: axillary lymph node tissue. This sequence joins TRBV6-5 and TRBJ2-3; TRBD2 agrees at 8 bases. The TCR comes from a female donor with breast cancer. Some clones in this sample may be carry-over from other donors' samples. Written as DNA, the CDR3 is TGTGCCAGCAGTTGGGGAGTGAGCGGGAGTACAGATACGCAGTATTTT. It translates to CASSWGVSGSTDTQYF.